This section outlines one T cell receptor (beta chain) sequence together with its context. This sample was taken from a study of cytomegalovirus exposure and HLA in healthy donors. Researchers ran the PCR with 60 Vbeta and 13 Jbeta primers. Data came from immunoSEQ multiplex PCR; TCRdb stores just in-frame clones and leaves some out. The table includes about 160,000 clones, roughly 80% detected once. V lost 1 base to trimming and J lost 3 bases; unmatched junction nucleotides: 12. The CDR3 sequence is 19 residues long. CDR1 LGHNA and CDR2 YSLEER come from the germline V gene. This TCR derives from a middle-aged man in good health and CMV-seropositive. The chain couples TRBV4-3 to TRBJ2-3; 11 bases match TRBD2. The sequencing sample was made of PBMCs. CDR3 nucleotides: TGCGCCAGCAGCCAAGCGGGTAGCGGGGGGGCCATAGCGACAGATACGCAGTATTTT. Translating gives CASSQAGSGGAIATDTQYF.